This T cell receptor (beta chain) was captured in a study of post-analysis software for immune sequencing data (dated by TCRdb to 2014 to 2015). General notes on the study: Recorded disease courses included relapsing-remitting, secondary progressive and progressive-relapsing multiple sclerosis, with some patients lacking subtype annotation. Patient repertoires were compared against roughly 10 previously published healthy control repertoires from donors aged roughly 6 to 26 years. A subset of samples was prepared in parallel using single-end sample barcoding, then pooled and co-amplified after Illumina adapter ligation.

To prepare the library, PCR was applied. These reads were obtained on an Illumina HiSeq 2500. Unique molecular identifiers were incorporated into TCR beta cDNA libraries to reduce PCR and sequencing biases. Per 1 to 10 million input T cells, some 500,000 cDNA molecules were obtained, such that each molecule approximated one T cell. The same protocol used for the earlier healthy control dataset was applied to prepare and sequence the patient libraries. Within a given batch, samples were prepared together, multiplexed and sequenced on the same HiSeq lane. The original pipeline was this. MIGEC was used to process the raw barcoded reads, and molecular identifier groups with only a single read were discarded before consensus assembly and CDR3 extraction. VDJtools was used for post-analysis of the clonotype tables, and diversity was normalized by down-sampling every dataset to the size of the smallest sample. To correct batch-related cross-sample contamination, repertoire overlap clustering matched CDR3 amino acid sequences but not nucleotide sequences. TCRdb passed the public sequencing reads through fastp at Q25 and MiXCR, retaining productive beta sequences. Under each unique CDR3 protein, matching rows form one entry showing the most common genes and DNA. The V and J calls come from TCRdb's annotation, not from the publication. This sample has about 200,000 distinct CDR3 sequences in its table, and 29% of those were observed once. Around 3.7% of the sample comes from the top ten.

To demonstrate the VDJtools post-analysis software, the study profiled TCR beta repertoires from the peripheral blood of about a dozen young patients with multiple sclerosis. The patients with multiple sclerosis were children and adolescents between about 6 and 17 years of age. Results the study describes overall, beyond this receptor: Significantly higher frequencies in patients than in controls were found for a few TRBV segments, including TRBV5-6, TRBV5-1 and TRBV20-1. The multiple sclerosis patient group was slightly younger than the control group. Strong co-clustering of samples prepared in the same batch was shown by direct clustering with F measure, prompting a batch-effect correction. Significantly lower normalized Chao1 diversity was found in multiple sclerosis patients than in controls, suggesting substantial peripheral T-cell clonal expansion.

This clonotype appeared many times. It lacks a known antigen. No much larger clone exists at a distance of one base, and base qualities are not known. From cysteine to phenylalanine, the CDR3 is 12 amino acids long. The CDR3 DNA has 36 bases and is translated from base 1. V is reduced by 3 bases and J by 6 bases, leaving a spacing of 9 bases between them. The V gene is TRBV12-3 or TRBV12-4 and the J gene is TRBJ2-7; possibly the D gene is TRBD2, per 6 matching bases. The clonotype was recovered from a girl aged 2-17 years with multiple sclerosis. Sequencing was done on a sample of blood. The DNA is as follows: TGTGCCAGCAGTTTTGGAGGGAGCGAGCAGTACTTC. It codes for CASSFGGSEQYF.